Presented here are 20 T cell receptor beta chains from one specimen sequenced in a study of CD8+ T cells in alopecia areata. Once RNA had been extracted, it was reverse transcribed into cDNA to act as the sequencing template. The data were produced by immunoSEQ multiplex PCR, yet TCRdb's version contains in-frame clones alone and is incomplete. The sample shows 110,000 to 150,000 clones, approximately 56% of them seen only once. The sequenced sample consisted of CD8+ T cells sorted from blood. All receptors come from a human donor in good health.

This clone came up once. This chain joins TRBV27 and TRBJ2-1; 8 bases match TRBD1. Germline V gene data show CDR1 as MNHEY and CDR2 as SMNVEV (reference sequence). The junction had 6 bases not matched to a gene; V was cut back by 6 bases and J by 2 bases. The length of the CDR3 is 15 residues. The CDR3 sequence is CASSSGTGTYNEQFF. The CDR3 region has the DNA TGTGCCAGCAGCTCCGGGACAGGAACCTACAATGAGCAGTTCTTC.

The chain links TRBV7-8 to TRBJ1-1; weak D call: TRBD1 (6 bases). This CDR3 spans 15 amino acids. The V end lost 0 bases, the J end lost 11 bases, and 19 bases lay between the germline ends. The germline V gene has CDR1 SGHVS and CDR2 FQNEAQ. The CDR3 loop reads CASSLAGGTPWSAFF. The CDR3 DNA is TGTGCCAGCAGCTTAGCAGGGGGGACCCCTTGGTCGGCTTTCTTT.

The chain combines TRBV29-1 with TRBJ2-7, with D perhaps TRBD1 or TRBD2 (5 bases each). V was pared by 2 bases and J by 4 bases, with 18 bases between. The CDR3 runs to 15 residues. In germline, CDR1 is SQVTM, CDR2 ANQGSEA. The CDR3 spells CSVELRSGTIYEQYF. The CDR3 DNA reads TGCAGCGTTGAATTGCGATCCGGGACGATTTACGAGCAGTACTTC.

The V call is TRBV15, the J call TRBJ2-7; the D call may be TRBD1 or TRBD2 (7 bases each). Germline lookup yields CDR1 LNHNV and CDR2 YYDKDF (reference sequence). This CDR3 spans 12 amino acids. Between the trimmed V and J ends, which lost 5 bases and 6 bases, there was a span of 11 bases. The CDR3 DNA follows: TGTGCCACCAGCGGGAGGGGGCCCGAGCAGTACTTC. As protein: CATSGRGPEQYF.

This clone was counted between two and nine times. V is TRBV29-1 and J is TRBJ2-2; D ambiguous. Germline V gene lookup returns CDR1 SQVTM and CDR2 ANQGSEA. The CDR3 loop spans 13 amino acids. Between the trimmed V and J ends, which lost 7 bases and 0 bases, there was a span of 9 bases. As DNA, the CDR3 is TGCAGCGGTTGGGGATCGAACACCGGGGAGCTGTTTTTT. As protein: CSGWGSNTGELFF.

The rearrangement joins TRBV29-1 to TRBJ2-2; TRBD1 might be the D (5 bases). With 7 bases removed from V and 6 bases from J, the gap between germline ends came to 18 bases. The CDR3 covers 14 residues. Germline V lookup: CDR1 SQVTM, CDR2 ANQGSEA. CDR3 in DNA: TGCAGCGCCCGTAGGGCAGGGTTGGCCGGGGAGCTGTTTTTT. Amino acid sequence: CSARRAGLAGELFF.

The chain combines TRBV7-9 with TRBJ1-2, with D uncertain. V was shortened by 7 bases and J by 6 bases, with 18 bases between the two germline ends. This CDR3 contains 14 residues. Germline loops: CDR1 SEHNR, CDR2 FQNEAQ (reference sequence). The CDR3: CASIPWDSYDGYTF. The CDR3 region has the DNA TGTGCCAGCATCCCATGGGATAGTTATGATGGCTACACCTTC.

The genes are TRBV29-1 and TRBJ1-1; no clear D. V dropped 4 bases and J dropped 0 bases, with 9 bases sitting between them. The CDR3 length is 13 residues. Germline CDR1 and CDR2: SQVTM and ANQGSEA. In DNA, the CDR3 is TGCAGCGTTGCGAGGAGCATGAACACTGAAGCTTTCTTT. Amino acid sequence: CSVARSMNTEAFF.

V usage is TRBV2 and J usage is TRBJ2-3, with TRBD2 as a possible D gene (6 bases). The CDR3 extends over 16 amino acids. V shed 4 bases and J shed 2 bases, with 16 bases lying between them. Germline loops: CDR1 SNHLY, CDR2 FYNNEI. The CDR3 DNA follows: TGTGCCAGCAGTGTCGAGGCGGGGACCGCCACAGATACGCAGTATTTT. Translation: CASSVEAGTATDTQYF.

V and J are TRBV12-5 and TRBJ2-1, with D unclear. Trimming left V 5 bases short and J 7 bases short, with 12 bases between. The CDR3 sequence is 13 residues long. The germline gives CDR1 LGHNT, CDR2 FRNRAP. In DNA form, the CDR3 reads TGTGCTAGTGGTCCAGGCCTGGGGAATGAGCAGTTCTTC. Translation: CASGPGLGNEQFF. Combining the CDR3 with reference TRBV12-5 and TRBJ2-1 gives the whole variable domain DARVTQTPRHKVTEMGQEVTMRCQPILGHNTVFWYRQTMMQGLELLAYFRNRAPLDDSGMPKDRFSAEMPDATLATLKIQPSEPRDSAVYFCASGPGLGNEQFFGPGTRLTVL.

For the CDR3, the DNA is TGCGCCAGCAGTTTGAGGGGTGCGGGGTTCACAGATACGCAGTATTTT. Protein sequence: CASSLRGAGFTDTQYF. V gene TRBV5-1 combines with J gene TRBJ2-3, with D perhaps matching TRBD2 (6 bases). Trimming stripped 5 bases from V and 2 bases from J, with 18 bases between. This CDR3 spans 16 amino acids. CDR1 SGHRS and CDR2 YFSETQ come from the germline V gene.

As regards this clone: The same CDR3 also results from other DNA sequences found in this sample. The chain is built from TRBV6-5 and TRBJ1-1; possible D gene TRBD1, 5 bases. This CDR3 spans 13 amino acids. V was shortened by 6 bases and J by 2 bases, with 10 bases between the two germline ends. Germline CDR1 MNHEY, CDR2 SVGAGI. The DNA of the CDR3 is TGTGCCAGCAGCCGCCAGGGAAACACTGAAGCTTTCTTT. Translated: CASSRQGNTEAFF.

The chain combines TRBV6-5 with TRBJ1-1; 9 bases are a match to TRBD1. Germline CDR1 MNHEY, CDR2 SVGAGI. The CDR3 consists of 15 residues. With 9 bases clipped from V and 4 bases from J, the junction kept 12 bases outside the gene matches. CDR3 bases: TGTGCCAGTCGACCGGGACAGGGATTCGTCACTGAAGCTTTCTTT. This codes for CASRPGQGFVTEAFF.

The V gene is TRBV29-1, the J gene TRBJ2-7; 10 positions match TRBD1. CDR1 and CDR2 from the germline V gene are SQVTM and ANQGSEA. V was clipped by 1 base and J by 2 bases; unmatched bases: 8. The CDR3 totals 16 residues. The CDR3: CSVEGLGGTGAYEQYF. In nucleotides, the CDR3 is TGCAGCGTTGAAGGTTTGGGCGGGACAGGGGCCTACGAGCAGTACTTC.

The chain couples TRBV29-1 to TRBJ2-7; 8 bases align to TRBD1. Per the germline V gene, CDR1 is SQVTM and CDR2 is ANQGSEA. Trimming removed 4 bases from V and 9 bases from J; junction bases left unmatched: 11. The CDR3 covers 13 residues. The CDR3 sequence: CSVGEGQVFGQYF. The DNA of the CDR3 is TGCAGCGTTGGTGAGGGACAGGTTTTCGGGCAGTACTTC.

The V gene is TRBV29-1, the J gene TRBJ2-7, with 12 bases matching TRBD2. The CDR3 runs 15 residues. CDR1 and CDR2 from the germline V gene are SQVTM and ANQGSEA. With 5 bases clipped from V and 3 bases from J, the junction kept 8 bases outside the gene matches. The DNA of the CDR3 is TGCAGCGTTTTTATTCCGGGACTAGCGGGCTACGAGCAGTACTTC. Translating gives CSVFIPGLAGYEQYF.

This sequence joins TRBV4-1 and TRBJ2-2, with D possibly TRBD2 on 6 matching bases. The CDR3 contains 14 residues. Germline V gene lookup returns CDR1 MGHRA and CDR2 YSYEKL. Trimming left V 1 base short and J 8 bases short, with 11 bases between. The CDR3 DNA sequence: TGCGCCAGCAGCCAAGGCGGGCTAGCGGGGGAGCTGTTTTTT. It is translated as CASSQGGLAGELFF.

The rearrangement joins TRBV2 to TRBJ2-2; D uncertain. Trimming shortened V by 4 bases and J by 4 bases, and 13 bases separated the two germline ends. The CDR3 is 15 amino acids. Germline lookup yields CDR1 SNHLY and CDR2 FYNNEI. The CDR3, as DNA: TGTGCCAGCAGTGGGGTGGGTCCGAGCACCGGGGAGCTGTTTTTT. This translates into CASSGVGPSTGELFF. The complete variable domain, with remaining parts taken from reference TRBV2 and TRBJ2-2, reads EPEVTQTPSHQVTQMGQEVILRCVPISNHLYFYWYRQILGQKVEFLVSFYNNEISEKSEIFDDQFSVERPDGSNFTLKIRSTKLEDSAMYFCASSGVGPSTGELFFGEGSRLTVL.

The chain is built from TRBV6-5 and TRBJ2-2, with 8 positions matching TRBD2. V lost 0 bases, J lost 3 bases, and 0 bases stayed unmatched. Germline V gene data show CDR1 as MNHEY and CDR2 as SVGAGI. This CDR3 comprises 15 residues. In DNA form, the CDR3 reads TGTGCCAGCAGTTACTCCGGGGGGGACACCGGGGAGCTGTTTTTT. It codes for CASSYSGGDTGELFF.

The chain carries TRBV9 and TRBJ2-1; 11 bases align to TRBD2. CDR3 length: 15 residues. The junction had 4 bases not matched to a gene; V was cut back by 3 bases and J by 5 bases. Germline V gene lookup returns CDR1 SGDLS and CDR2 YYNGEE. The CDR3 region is CASSAGLADNNEQFF. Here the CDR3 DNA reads TGTGCCAGCAGCGCGGGACTAGCGGACAACAATGAGCAGTTCTTC.